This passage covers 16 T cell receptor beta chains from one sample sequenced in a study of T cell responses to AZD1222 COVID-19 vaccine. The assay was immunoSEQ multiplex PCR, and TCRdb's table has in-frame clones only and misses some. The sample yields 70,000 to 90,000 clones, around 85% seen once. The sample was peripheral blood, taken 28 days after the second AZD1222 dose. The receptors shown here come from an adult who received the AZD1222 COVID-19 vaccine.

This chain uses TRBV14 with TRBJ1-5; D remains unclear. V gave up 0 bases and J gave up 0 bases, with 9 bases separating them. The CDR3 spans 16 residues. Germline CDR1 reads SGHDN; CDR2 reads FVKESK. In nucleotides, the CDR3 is TGTGCCAGCAGCCAAGAGAAAGCATATAGCAATCAGCCCCAGCATTTT. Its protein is CASSQEKAYSNQPQHF.

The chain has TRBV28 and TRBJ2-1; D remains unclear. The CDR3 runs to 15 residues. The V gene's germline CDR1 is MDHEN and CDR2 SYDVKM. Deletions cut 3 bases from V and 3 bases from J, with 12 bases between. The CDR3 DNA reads TGTGCCAGCAGTTTCATCGGAAACCTCTACAATGAGCAGTTCTTC. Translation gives CASSFIGNLYNEQFF.

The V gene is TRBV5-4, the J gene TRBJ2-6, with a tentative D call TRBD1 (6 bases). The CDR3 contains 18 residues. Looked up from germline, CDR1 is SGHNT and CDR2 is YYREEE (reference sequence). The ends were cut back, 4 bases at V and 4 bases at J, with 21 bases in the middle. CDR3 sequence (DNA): TGTGCCAGCAGCCGCCATTATACAGGGTTGAGAGGGGCCAACGTCCTGACTTTC. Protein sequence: CASSRHYTGLRGANVLTF.

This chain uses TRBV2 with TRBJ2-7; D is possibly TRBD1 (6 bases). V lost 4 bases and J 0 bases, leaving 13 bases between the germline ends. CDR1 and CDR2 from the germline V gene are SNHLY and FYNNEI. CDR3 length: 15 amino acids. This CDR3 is CASSGGGQLSYEQYV. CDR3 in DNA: TGTGCCAGCAGTGGAGGGGGTCAACTCTCCTACGAGCAGTACGTC.

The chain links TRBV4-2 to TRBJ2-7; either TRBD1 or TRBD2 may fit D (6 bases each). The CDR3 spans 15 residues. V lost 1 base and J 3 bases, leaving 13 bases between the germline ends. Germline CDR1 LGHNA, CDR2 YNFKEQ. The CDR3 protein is CASSQAGAAGYEQYF. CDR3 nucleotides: TGTGCCAGCAGCCAAGCGGGGGCTGCTGGCTACGAGCAGTACTTC.

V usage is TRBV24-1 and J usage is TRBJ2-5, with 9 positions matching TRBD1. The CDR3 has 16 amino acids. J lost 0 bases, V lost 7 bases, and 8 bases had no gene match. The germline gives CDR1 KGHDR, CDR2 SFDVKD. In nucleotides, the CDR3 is TGTGCCACCAGCCCAGGGACAGGGAAGTACCAAGAGACCCAGTACTTC. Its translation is CATSPGTGKYQETQYF.

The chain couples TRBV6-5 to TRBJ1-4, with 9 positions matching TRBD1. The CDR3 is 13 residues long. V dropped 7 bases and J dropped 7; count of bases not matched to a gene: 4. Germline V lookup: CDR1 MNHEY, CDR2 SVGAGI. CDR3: CASTDRGGEKLFF. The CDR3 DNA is TGTGCCAGCACGGACAGGGGAGGTGAAAAACTGTTTTTT.

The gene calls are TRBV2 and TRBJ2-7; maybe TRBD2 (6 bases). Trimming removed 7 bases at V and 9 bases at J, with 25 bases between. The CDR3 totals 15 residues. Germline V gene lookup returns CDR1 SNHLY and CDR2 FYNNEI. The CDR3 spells CASKPESGEGLGQYF. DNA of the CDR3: TGTGCCAGCAAACCTGAGTCGGGAGAGGGGCTTGGGCAGTACTTC.

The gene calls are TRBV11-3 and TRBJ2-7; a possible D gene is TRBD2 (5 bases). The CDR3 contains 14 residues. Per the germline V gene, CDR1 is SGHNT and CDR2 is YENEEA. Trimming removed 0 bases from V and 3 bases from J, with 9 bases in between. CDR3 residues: CASSLEDGDYEQYF. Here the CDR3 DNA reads TGTGCCAGCAGCTTAGAGGACGGGGACTACGAGCAGTACTTC.

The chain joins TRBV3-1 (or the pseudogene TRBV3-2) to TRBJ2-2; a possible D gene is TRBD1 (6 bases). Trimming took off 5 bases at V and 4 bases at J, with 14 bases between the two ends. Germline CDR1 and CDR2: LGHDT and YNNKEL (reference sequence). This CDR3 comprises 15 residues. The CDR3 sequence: CASSLAGVPTGELFF. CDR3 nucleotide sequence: TGTGCCAGCAGCTTAGCAGGGGTTCCCACCGGGGAGCTGTTTTTT.

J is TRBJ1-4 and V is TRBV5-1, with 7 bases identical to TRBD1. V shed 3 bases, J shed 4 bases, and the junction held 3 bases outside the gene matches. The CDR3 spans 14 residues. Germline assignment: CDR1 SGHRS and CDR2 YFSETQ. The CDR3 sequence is CASSSGQNNEKLFF. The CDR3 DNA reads TGCGCCAGCAGCTCGGGACAGAATAATGAAAAACTGTTTTTT.

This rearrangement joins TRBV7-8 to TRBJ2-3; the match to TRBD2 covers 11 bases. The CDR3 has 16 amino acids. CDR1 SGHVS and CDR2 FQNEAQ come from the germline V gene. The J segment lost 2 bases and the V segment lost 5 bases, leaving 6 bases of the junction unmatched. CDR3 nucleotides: TGTGCCAGCAGCCCCCGACTAGCGGGGCCCACAGATACGCAGTATTTT. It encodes CASSPRLAGPTDTQYF.

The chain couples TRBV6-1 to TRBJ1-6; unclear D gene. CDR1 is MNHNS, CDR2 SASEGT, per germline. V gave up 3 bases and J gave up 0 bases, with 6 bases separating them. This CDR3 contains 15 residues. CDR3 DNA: TGTGCCAGCAGTGATAGGAGCTCCTATAATTCACCCCTCCACTTT. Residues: CASSDRSSYNSPLHF.

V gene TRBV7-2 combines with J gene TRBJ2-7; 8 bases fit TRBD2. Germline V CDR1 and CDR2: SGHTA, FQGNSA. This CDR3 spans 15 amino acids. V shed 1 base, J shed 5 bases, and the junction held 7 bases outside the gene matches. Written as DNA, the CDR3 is TGTGCCAGCAGCTTAGGGACTAGCTCCCTCAACGAGCAGTACTTC. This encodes CASSLGTSSLNEQYF.

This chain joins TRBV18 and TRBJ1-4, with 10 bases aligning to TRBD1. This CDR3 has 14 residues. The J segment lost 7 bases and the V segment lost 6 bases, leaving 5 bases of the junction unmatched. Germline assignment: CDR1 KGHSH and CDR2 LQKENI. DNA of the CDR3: TGTGCCAGCTCCTTCGGACAGGGGGGTGAAAAACTGTTTTTT. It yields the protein CASSFGQGGEKLFF. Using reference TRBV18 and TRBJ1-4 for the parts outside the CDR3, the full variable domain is NAGVMQNPRHLVRRRGQEARLRCSPMKGHSHVYWYRQLPEEGLKFMVYLQKENIIDESGMPKERFSAEFPKEGPSILRIQQVVRGDSAAYFCASSFGQGGEKLFFGSGTQLSVL.

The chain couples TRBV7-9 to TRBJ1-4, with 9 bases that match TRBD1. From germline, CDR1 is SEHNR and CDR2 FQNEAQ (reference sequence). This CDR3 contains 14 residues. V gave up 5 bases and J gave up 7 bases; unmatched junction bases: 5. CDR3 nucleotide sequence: TGTGCCAGCAGCGAGACAGGGGGATCTGAAAAACTGTTTTTT. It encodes CASSETGGSEKLFF.